The rows below give T cell receptor beta chains drawn from one sample of a study of T-cell reconstitution after alpha-beta-depleted transplantation in children. TCRdb reanalysed the PCR reads using MiXCR and keeps one entry per CDR3 protein. The table has 200,000 to 250,000 distinct CDR3 sequences, roughly 8.1% seen once. Sequenced material: PBMCs, mostly from graft donor cells, taken 360 days after TCRalphabeta/CD19-depleted stem cell transplant. The receptors here all came from a male patient under 10 years old who had a stem cell transplant for acute myeloid leukemia, so the T cells may come from the graft donor. CDR3s include the opening cysteine and the closing phenylalanine or tryptophan. The D gene is left open where the match is weak. Part of the rows lack a size; the others show once, few, many or a class for expanded clones.

abundance | d_gene | len | j_gene | v_gene | CDR3nt | CDR3aa
. | TRBD2 | 16 | TRBJ2-7 | TRBV7-2 | TGTGCCAGCAGCTTAGCCGCGACTAGCGGGAGTTACGAGCAGTACTTC | CASSLAATSGSYEQYF
many | . | 14 | TRBJ2-7 | TRBV7-2 | TGTGCCAGCAGCTTAGCGGCAGGGTCTGACGAGCAGTACTTC | CASSLAAGSDEQYF
many | TRBD1 | 15 | TRBJ2-7 | TRBV4-2 | TGTGCCAGCAGCCACCCGGGACAGAAGGACTACGAGCAGTACTTC | CASSHPGQKDYEQYF
many | . | 14 | TRBJ2-5 | TRBV9 | TGTGCCAGCAGCGTAGGAGGTCTCGGGGAGACCCAGTACTTC | CASSVGGLGETQYF
few | . | 14 | TRBJ2-5 | TRBV20-1 | TGCAGTGCTATCTCCCAGCAGGGTGGAGAGACCCAGTACTTC | CSAISQQGGETQYF
few | . | 18 | TRBJ2-5 | TRBV18 | TGTGCCAGCTCACCATTTCGCCTGGCTAGCGCCGGAGAAGAGACCCAGTACTTC | CASSPFRLASAGEETQYF
. | TRBD2 | 16 | TRBJ2-2 | TRBV19 | TGTGCCAGTGGGAAAAATACGCTAGCGGCCACCGGGGAGCTGTTTTTT | CASGKNTLAATGELFF
many | TRBD1 | 15 | TRBJ1-2 | TRBV29-1 | TGCAGCGTTGAAGTAAACAGGGGGCTGACGGGTGGCTACACCTTC | CSVEVNRGLTGGYTF
few | . | 14 | TRBJ1-2 | TRBV5-4 | TGTGCCAGCAGCTTGGCGGCCCAGGCGAAAGGCTACACCTTC | CASSLAAQAKGYTF
. | . | 14 | TRBJ2-1 | TRBV29-1 | TGCAGCGTTTTGGAGACAGGTTACTCCTACGAGCAGTTCTTC | CSVLETGYSYEQFF
hyperexpanded | . | 13 | TRBJ2-1 | TRBV7-9 | TGTGCCAGCAGCCCCGAGTTCGACAATGAGCAGTTCTTC | CASSPEFDNEQFF
few | . | 16 | TRBJ2-3 | TRBV7-7 | TGTGCTAGCAGCTTAGGGTCCTACCTTACCACGGATACGCAGTATTTT | CASSLGSYLTTDTQYF
few | TRBD2 | 18 | TRBJ2-3 | TRBV12-3/TRBV12-4 | TGTGCCAGCAGTTTTTATAGCGGGGGGGCCGGGGGACGAGATACGCAGTATTTT | CASSFYSGGAGGRDTQYF
many | . | 12 | TRBJ1-2 | TRBV29-1 | TGCAGCCTCGTCGACATTAACTATGGCTACACCTTC | CSLVDINYGYTF
many | . | 13 | TRBJ2-7 | TRBV7-2 | TGTGCCAGCAGCTTAGATCTGAGGGACGAGCAGTACTTC | CASSLDLRDEQYF
few | . | 13 | TRBJ2-5 | TRBV6-6 | TGTGCCAGCAGTTACGGGCACCAAGAGACCCAGTACTTC | CASSYGHQETQYF
few | . | 14 | TRBJ2-6 | TRBV20-1 | TGCAGTGCTAGTGTGCTGTCTGGGGCCAACGTCCTGACTTTC | CSASVLSGANVLTF
. | . | 14 | TRBJ2-5 | TRBV5-5 | TGTGCCAGCAGCTCGTCAGGTGGGGACGCGACCCAGTACTTC | CASSSSGGDATQYF
many | . | 13 | TRBJ2-3 | TRBV11-2 | TGTGCCAGCAGCTTACTTCTTACAGATACGCAGTATTTT | CASSLLLTDTQYF
few | TRBD1 | 16 | TRBJ2-5 | TRBV20-1 | TGCAGTGCTTGGACCCCGGGACAGGGCTACCAAGAGACCCAGTACTTC | CSAWTPGQGYQETQYF
few | TRBD2 | 17 | TRBJ2-5 | TRBV7-3 | TGTGCCAGCAGCCCCACCCGTTGGACTAGCGGGAAGGAGACCCAGTACTTC | CASSPTRWTSGKETQYF
. | . | 13 | TRBJ2-5 | TRBV29-1 | TGCAGCGTTGAAGGACCAGGGCCAGAGACCCAGTACTTC | CSVEGPGPETQYF
few | . | 15 | TRBJ2-7 | TRBV15 | TGTGCCACCAGCAGCCTATTCGCCGGCTCCTACGAGCAGTACTTC | CATSSLFAGSYEQYF
many | . | 15 | TRBJ2-3 | TRBV7-8 | TGTGCCAGCAGCCTCTGGCCGGGAGACGAAGATACGCAGTATTTT | CASSLWPGDEDTQYF
few | . | 15 | TRBJ1-1 | TRBV18 | TGTGCCAGCTCACTCCTGGACCGAGAGAACACTGAAGCTTTCTTT | CASSLLDRENTEAFF
. | TRBD2 | 16 | TRBJ2-1 | TRBV5-1 | TGCGCCAGCAGCACGGGAATGGGACTAGCGGAGGATGAGCAGTTCTTC | CASSTGMGLAEDEQFF
. | TRBD2 | 15 | TRBJ2-7 | TRBV20-1 | TGCAGTGCTAGTTTGGCTAGCGGGAGCCCCTACGAGCAGTACTTC | CSASLASGSPYEQYF
many | TRBD1 | 13 | TRBJ1-1 | TRBV7-2 | TGTGCCAGCAGCCTTGACAGGGAAACTGAAGCTTTCTTT | CASSLDRETEAFF
many | . | 13 | TRBJ1-1 | TRBV29-1 | TGCAGCGTGAGTCTCGGCAGGGGCACTGAAGCTTTCTTT | CSVSLGRGTEAFF
few | TRBD1 | 15 | TRBJ2-7 | TRBV10-3 | TGTGCCATCAGGACCCGCGGGACAGGGGCCTACGAGCAGTACTTC | CAIRTRGTGAYEQYF
many | . | 16 | TRBJ2-3 | TRBV12-3/TRBV12-4 | TGTGCCAGCAGTTTAAGCCCTAGCAGTGTGGGAGATACGCAGTATTTT | CASSLSPSSVGDTQYF
. | . | 16 | TRBJ2-1 | TRBV25-1 | TGTGCCAGCAGTGCCAAGGGGGGGAGACCCTACAATGAGCAGTTCTTC | CASSAKGGRPYNEQFF
many | . | 14 | TRBJ2-3 | TRBV29-1 | TGCAGCGTTGAAGACCCGCGAGGACCAGATACGCAGTATTTT | CSVEDPRGPDTQYF
. | TRBD2 | 13 | TRBJ2-1 | TRBV30 | TGTGCCTGGGTTAGCGGGACCTACAATGAGCAGTTCTTC | CAWVSGTYNEQFF
. | TRBD2 | 17 | TRBJ2-1 | TRBV7-2 | TGTGCCAGCAGCTCCCCTGTAGCGGGAGGGCCCTCGGGTGAGCAGTTCTTC | CASSSPVAGGPSGEQFF
few | . | 15 | TRBJ2-1 | TRBV5-5 | TGTGCCAGCAGCTTGCAGATACTAGCCTACAATGAGCAGTTCTTC | CASSLQILAYNEQFF
many | . | 14 | TRBJ2-3 | TRBV12-3/TRBV12-4 | TGTGCCAGCAGTTTTCACAGGGCCCCAGATACGCAGTATTTT | CASSFHRAPDTQYF
few | . | 14 | TRBJ1-4 | TRBV20-1 | TGCAGTGCTAGCCCCCCTGCAACTAATGAAAAACTGTTTTTT | CSASPPATNEKLFF
few | TRBD2 | 14 | TRBJ2-5 | TRBV18 | TGTGCCAGCTCACAAACTAGCGGCCAAGAGACCCAGTACTTC | CASSQTSGQETQYF
few | TRBD1 | 14 | TRBJ1-5 | TRBV20-1 | TGCAGTGCTAGCTCTACAGGGGGCAATCAGCCCCAGCATTTT | CSASSTGGNQPQHF
few | . | 15 | TRBJ2-5 | TRBV10-3 | TGTGCCATCAGAGAAGGAAGGGGTTACCAAGAGACCCAGTACTTC | CAIREGRGYQETQYF
. | . | 13 | TRBJ1-1 | TRBV12-3/TRBV12-4 | TGTGCCAGCAGACAAACAAGGAACACTGAAGCTTTCTTT | CASRQTRNTEAFF
many | . | 13 | TRBJ1-5 | TRBV29-1 | TGCAGCGTTCGGCAGGAGCTAGATCAGCCCCAGCATTTT | CSVRQELDQPQHF
. | TRBD2 | 14 | TRBJ2-1 | TRBV29-1 | TGCAGCGTTGGGCTCCAGCGGGAGAGGAATGAGCAGTTCTTC | CSVGLQRERNEQFF
once | TRBD2 | 15 | TRBJ2-1 | TRBV18 | TGTGCCAGCTCACTGACTAGCGGGGGGGCGGATGAGCAGTTCTTC | CASSLTSGGADEQFF
few | . | 13 | TRBJ2-7 | TRBV12-3/TRBV12-4 | TGTGCCAGCAGTTCCGGCGTAAACTACGAGCAGTACTTC | CASSSGVNYEQYF
many | . | 14 | TRBJ2-2 | TRBV29-1 | TGCAGCGTTGTACCCCTAAGGGGCACCGGGGAGCTGTTTTTT | CSVVPLRGTGELFF
. | TRBD1 | 13 | TRBJ1-1 | TRBV29-1 | TGCAGTCTTCGGACAGGGACGAACACTGAAGCTTTCTTT | CSLRTGTNTEAFF
many | . | 13 | TRBJ2-1 | TRBV12-3/TRBV12-4 | TGTGCCAGCAGCCGTGGGGTCGTAAATGAGCAGTTCTTC | CASSRGVVNEQFF
many | TRBD1 | 17 | TRBJ2-1 | TRBV5-1 | TGCGCCAGCAGCCTAACCGGGACAGGGAACTCCTACAATGAGCAGTTCTTC | CASSLTGTGNSYNEQFF
few | TRBD1 | 13 | TRBJ1-1 | TRBV20-1 | TGCAGTGCTAGAGAGTACAGGGGAACTGAAGCTTTCTTT | CSAREYRGTEAFF
. | TRBD1 | 13 | TRBJ2-7 | TRBV6-6 | TGTGCCAGCATTACGACAGGGCCCTACGAGCAGTACTTC | CASITTGPYEQYF
. | TRBD1 | 15 | TRBJ1-5 | TRBV7-6 | TGTGCCAGCAGCTTAAACAGGGGCCCCAATCAGCCCCAGCATTTT | CASSLNRGPNQPQHF
few | TRBD1 | 14 | TRBJ1-2 | TRBV12-3/TRBV12-4 | TGTGCCAGCAGACCAGACAGGGGCAGGGTTGGCTACACCTTC | CASRPDRGRVGYTF
few | TRBD1 | 16 | TRBJ2-2 | TRBV29-1 | TGCAGCGTCGCTTTTATAGACAGGGCCAACACCGGGGAGCTGTTTTTT | CSVAFIDRANTGELFF
. | . | 14 | TRBJ1-2 | TRBV5-1 | TGCGCCAGCAGCTTGGATACAGGGCGTCGGGGCTACACCTTC | CASSLDTGRRGYTF
. | . | 13 | TRBJ1-6 | TRBV25-1 | TGTGCCAGCAGTAGGTCCTATAATTCACCCCTCCACTTT | CASSRSYNSPLHF